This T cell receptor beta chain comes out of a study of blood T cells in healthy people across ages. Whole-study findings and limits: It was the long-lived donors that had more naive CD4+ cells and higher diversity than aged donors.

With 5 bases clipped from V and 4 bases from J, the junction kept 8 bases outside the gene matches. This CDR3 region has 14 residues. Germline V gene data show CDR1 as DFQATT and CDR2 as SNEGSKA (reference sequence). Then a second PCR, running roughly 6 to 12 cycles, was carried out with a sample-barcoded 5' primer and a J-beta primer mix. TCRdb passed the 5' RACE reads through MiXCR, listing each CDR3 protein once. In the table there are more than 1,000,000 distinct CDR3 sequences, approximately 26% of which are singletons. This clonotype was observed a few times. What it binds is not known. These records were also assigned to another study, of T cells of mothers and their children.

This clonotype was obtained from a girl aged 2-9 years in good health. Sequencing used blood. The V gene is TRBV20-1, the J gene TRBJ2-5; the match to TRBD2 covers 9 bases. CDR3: CSAELAGVGETQYF. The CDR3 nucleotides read TGCAGTGCTGAATTAGCGGGAGTGGGAGAGACCCAGTACTTC.